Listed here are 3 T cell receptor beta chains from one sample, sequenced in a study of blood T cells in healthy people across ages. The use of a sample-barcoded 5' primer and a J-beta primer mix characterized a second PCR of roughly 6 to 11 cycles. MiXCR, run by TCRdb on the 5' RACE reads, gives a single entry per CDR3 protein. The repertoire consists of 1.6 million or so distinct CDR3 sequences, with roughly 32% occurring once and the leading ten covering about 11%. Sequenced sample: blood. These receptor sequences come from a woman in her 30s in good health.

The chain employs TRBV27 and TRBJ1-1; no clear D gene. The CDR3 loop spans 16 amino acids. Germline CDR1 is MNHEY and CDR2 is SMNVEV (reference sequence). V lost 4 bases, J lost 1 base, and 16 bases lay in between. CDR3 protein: CASSSPSGMGNTEAFF. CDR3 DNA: TGTGCCAGCAGTTCTCCTAGTGGTATGGGGAACACTGAAGCTTTCTTT.

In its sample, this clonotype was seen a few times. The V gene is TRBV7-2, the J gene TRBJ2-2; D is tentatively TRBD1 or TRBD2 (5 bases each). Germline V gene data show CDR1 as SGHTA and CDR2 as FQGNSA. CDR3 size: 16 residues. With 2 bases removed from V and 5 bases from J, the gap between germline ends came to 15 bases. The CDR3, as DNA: TGTGCCAGCAGCTTACGGAGAGGGGCGAGAACCGGGGAGCTGTTTTTT. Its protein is CASSLRRGARTGELFF. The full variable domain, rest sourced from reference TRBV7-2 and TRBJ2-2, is GAGVSQSPSNKVTEKGKDVELRCDPISGHTALYWYRQSLGQGLEFLIYFQGNSAPDKSGLPSDRFSAERTGGSVSTLTIQRTQQEDSAVYLCASSLRRGARTGELFFGEGSRLTVL.

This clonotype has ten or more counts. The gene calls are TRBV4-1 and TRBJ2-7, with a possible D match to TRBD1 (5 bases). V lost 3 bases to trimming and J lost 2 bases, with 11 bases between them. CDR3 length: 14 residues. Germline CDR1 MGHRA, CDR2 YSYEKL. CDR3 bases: TGCGCCAGCAGCCATCTACAGACAGCCTACGAGCAGTACTTC. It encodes CASSHLQTAYEQYF.